These T cell receptor beta chains were read from a single sample in a study of lymphopenia after photon versus proton radiotherapy. Clones were read by immunoSEQ multiplex PCR, and TCRdb kept only the in-frame ones, dropping some. In the table there are 150,000 or so clones, roughly nine tenths of which are singletons. This sample comprised peripheral blood, obtained from a patient treated with photon-based radiotherapy. The receptors here all came from a man aged 45-65 years with gastric cancer. The CDR3 runs from the conserved cysteine through the conserved F or W. A D gene is named only where the DNA matches it firmly. The size field is filled for only some rows; it gives once, few, many or a size class.

TRBV6-6	-	TRBJ1-5	-	CASSRGTLNQPQHF	TGTGCCAGCAGTCGAGGGACCTTGAATCAGCCCCAGCATTTT
TRBV19	TRBD1	TRBJ1-5	-	CASSDWTGPNQPQHF	TGTGCCAGTAGTGATTGGACAGGGCCAAATCAGCCCCAGCATTTT
TRBV6-5	TRBD1	TRBJ2-1	once	CASSYSLGQLSNEQFF	TGTGCCAGCAGTTACTCCTTGGGACAGCTAAGCAATGAGCAGTTCTTC
TRBV20-1	-	TRBJ2-7	once	CSAIRGDDEYF	TGCAGTGCTATCAGGGGCGATGACGAGTACTTC
TRBV19	TRBD2	TRBJ2-7	-	CASSTVVAGEMPAYEQYF	TGTGCCAGTAGTACGGTAGTAGCGGGAGAAATGCCTGCCTACGAGCAGTACTTC
TRBV19	TRBD1	TRBJ1-2	-	CASSIPAGGEGNYGYTF	TGTGCCAGTAGTATCCCGGCAGGGGGCGAAGGAAACTATGGCTACACCTTC
TRBV19	-	TRBJ1-5	once	CASTRGQRQPQHF	TGTGCCAGTACCCGAGGACAGAGGCAGCCCCAGCATTTT
TRBV7-9	-	TRBJ2-6	once	CASSKDFSGANVLTF	TGTGCCAGCAGCAAAGACTTCTCTGGGGCCAACGTCCTGACTTTC
TRBV28	-	TRBJ1-2	-	CASSLSAPGYYGYTF	TGTGCCAGCAGTTTGTCCGCCCCGGGGTACTATGGCTACACCTTC
TRBV4-2	-	TRBJ2-7	once	CASSQENTYEQYF	TGTGCCAGCAGCCAAGAAAACACCTACGAGCAGTACTTC
TRBV29-1	-	TRBJ2-1	-	CSTGALSYNEQFF	TGCAGCACTGGGGCACTTTCCTACAATGAGCAGTTCTTC
TRBV18	TRBD1	TRBJ2-4	-	CASSPDRGAKNIQYF	TGTGCCAGCTCACCGGACAGGGGAGCCAAAAACATTCAGTACTTC
TRBV15	TRBD2	TRBJ2-7	-	CATSMGLAYYSYEQYF	TGTGCCACCAGCATGGGACTAGCTTACTACTCCTACGAGCAGTACTTC
TRBV6-5	-	TRBJ2-7	-	CASSRGAEQYF	TGTGCCAGCAGCCGGGGGGCCGAGCAGTACTTC
TRBV12-5	TRBD2	TRBJ2-1	-	CASGLVLGSGNANEQFF	TGTGCTAGTGGTTTGGTACTTGGTAGCGGGAACGCTAATGAGCAGTTCTTC
TRBV28	TRBD2	TRBJ2-5	-	CASRAGEETQYF	TGTGCCAGCAGAGCGGGGGAAGAGACCCAGTACTTC
TRBV7-6	-	TRBJ2-5	-	CASSFGQETQYF	TGTGCCAGCAGCTTCGGCCAAGAGACCCAGTACTTC
TRBV7-9	-	TRBJ1-4	-	CASSPGAVPNEKLFF	TGTGCCAGCAGCCCGGGGGCAGTGCCTAATGAAAAACTGTTTTTT
TRBV7-6	TRBD2	TRBJ2-7	once	CASSFRTSGHYEQYF	TGTGCCAGCAGCTTCCGGACTAGCGGCCACTACGAGCAGTACTTC
TRBV18	-	TRBJ1-5	-	CASSPDRRNQPQHF	TGTGCCAGCTCACCAGACAGACGGAATCAGCCCCAGCATTTT
TRBV11-2	-	TRBJ2-4	-	CASSPGARVRNIQYF	TGTGCCAGCAGCCCAGGAGCCCGGGTGAGGAACATTCAGTACTTC
TRBV5-1	-	TRBJ2-1	-	CASSAGTDRSFF	TGCGCCAGCAGCGCCGGAACCGACAGGTCGTTCTTC
TRBV19	TRBD2	TRBJ2-4	once	CASRPGGATIKNIQYF	TGTGCCAGTAGGCCGGGGGGGGCGACAATCAAAAACATTCAGTACTTC
TRBV4-3	TRBD1	TRBJ1-4	-	CASSQGTGGDEKLFF	TGCGCCAGCAGCCAAGGAACAGGGGGGGATGAAAAACTGTTTTTT